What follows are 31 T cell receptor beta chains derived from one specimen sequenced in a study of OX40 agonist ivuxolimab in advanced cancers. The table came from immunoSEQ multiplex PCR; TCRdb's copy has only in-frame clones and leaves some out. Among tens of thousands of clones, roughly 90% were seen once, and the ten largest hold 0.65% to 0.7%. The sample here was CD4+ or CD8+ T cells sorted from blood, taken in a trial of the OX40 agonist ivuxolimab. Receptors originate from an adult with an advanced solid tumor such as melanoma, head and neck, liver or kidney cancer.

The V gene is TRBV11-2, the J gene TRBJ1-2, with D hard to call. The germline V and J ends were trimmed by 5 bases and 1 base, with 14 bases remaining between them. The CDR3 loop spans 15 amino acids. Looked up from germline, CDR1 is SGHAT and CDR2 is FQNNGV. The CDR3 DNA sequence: TGTGCCAGCAGCCTCAACAGAGTATATAACTATGGCTACACCTTC. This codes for CASSLNRVYNYGYTF.

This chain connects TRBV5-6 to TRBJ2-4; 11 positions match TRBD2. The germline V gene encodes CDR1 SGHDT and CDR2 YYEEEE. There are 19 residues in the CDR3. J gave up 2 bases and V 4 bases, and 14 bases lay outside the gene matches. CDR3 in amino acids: CASSIIRLAGTVSKNIQYF. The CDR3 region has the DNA TGTGCCAGCAGCATCATACGACTAGCGGGAACCGTTTCCAAAAACATTCAGTACTTC.

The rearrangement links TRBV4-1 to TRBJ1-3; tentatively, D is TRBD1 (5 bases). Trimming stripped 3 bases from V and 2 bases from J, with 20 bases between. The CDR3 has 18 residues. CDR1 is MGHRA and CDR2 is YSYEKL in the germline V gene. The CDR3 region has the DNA TGCGCCAGCAGCCAGGGACCGCTACGCCGGGACCCTGGAAACACCATATATTTT. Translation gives CASSQGPLRRDPGNTIYF.

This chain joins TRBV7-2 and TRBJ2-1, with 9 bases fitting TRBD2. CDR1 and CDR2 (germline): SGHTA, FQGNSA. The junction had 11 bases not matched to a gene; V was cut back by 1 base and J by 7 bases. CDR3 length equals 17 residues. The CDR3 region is CASSLVASGMILNEQFF. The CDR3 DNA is TGTGCCAGCAGCTTAGTCGCTAGCGGGATGATTTTAAATGAGCAGTTCTTC. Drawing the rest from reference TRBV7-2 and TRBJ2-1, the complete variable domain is GAGVSQSPSNKVTEKGKDVELRCDPISGHTALYWYRQSLGQGLEFLIYFQGNSAPDKSGLPSDRFSAERTGGSVSTLTIQRTQQEDSAVYLCASSLVASGMILNEQFFGPGTRLTVL.

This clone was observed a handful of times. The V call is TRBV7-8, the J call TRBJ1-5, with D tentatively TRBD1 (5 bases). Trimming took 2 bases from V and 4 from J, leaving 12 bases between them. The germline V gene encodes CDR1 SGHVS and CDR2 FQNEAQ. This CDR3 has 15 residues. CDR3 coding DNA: TGTGCCAGCAGCTTAATGGGGGTGTGGAATCAGCCCCAGCATTTT. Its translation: CASSLMGVWNQPQHF.

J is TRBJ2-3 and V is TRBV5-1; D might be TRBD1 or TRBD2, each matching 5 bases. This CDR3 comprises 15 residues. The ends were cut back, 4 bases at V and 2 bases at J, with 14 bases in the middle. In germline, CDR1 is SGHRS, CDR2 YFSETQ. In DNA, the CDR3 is TGCGCCAGCAGCCGGGACGACCCTAACACAGATACGCAGTATTTT. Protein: CASSRDDPNTDTQYF.

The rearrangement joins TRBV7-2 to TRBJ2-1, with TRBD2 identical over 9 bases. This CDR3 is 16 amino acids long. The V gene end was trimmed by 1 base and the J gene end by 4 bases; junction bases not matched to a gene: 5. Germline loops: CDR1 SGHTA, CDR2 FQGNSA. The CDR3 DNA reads TGTGCCAGCAGCTTAGGCCTCCTAGCGGGATACAATGAGCAGTTCTTC. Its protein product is CASSLGLLAGYNEQFF.

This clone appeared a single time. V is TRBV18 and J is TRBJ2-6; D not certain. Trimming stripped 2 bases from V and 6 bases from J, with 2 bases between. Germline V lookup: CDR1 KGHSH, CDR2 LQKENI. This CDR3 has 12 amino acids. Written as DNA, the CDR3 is TGTGCCAGCTCACCAATGGCCAACGTCCTGACTTTC. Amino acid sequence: CASSPMANVLTF.

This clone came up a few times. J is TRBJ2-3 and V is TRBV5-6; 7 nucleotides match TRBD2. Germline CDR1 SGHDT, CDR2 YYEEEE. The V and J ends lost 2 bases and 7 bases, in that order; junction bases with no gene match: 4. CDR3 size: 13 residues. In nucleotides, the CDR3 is TGTGCCAGCAGCTTCCCCGGGGGGAATACGCAGTATTTT. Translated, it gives CASSFPGGNTQYF.

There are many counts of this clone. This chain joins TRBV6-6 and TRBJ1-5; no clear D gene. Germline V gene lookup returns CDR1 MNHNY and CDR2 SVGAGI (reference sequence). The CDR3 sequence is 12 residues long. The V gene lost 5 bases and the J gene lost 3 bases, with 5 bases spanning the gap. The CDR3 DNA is TGTGCCAGCAGTCTCGACAATCAGCCCCAGCATTTT. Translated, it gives CASSLDNQPQHF.

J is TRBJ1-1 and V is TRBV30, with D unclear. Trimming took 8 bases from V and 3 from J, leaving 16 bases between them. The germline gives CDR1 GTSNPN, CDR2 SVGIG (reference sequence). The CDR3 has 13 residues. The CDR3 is CALGGSFYTEAFF. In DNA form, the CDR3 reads TGTGCCCTAGGAGGGTCGTTTTACACTGAAGCTTTCTTT.

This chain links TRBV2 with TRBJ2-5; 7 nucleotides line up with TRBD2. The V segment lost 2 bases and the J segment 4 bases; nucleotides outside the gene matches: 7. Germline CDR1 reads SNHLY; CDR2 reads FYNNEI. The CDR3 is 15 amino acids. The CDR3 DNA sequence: TGTGCCAGCAGTGAATGGAGGTCTAGCGGAGAGACCCAGTACTTC. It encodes CASSEWRSSGETQYF.

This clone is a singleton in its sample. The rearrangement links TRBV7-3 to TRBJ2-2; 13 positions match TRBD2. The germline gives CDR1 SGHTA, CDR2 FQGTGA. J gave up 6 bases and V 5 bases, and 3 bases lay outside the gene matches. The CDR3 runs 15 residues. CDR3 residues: CASSPGLAGAGELFF. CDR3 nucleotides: TGTGCCAGCAGCCCCGGACTAGCGGGAGCCGGGGAGCTGTTTTTT.

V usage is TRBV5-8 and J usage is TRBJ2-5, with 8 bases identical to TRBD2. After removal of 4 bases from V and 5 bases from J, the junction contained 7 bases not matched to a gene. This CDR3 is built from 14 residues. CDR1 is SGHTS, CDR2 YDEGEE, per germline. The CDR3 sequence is CASSQGLAGETQYF. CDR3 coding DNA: TGTGCCAGCAGCCAAGGACTAGCAGGCGAGACCCAGTACTTC.

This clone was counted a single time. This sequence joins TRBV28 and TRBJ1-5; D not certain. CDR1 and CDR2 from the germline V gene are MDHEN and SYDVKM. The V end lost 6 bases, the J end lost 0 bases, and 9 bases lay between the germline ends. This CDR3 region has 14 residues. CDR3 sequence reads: CASSRHYSNQPQHF. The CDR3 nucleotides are TGTGCCAGCAGCCGACACTATAGCAATCAGCCCCAGCATTTT.

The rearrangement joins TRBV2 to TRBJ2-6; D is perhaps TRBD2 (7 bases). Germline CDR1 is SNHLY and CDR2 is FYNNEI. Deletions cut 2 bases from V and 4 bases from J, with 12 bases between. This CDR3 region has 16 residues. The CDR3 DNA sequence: TGTGCCAGCAGTGAACGGGGGGCGGTAGGGGCCAACGTCCTGACTTTC. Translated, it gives CASSERGAVGANVLTF.

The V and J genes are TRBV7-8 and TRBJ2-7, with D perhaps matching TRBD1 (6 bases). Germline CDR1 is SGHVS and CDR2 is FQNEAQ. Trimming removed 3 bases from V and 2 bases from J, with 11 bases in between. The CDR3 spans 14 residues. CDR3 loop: CASSFQNRAYEQYF. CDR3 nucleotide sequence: TGTGCCAGCAGCTTCCAAAACAGGGCCTACGAGCAGTACTTC.

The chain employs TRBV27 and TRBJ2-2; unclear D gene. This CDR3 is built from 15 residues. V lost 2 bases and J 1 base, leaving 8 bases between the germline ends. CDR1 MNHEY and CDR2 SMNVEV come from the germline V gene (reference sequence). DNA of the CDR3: TGTGCCAGCAGTTTAGGGCTACAGAACACCGGGGAGCTGTTTTTT. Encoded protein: CASSLGLQNTGELFF.

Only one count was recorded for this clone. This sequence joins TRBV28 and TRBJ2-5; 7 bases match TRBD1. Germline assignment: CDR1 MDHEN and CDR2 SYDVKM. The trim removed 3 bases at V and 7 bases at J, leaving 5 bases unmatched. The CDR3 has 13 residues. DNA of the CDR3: TGTGCCAGCAGTTTTATCGGGGACAGGACCCAGTACTTC. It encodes CASSFIGDRTQYF. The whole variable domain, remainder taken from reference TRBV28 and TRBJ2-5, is DVKVTQSSRYLVKRTGEKVFLECVQDMDHENMFWYRQDPGLGLRLIYFSYDVKMKEKGDIPEGYSVSREKKERFSLILESASTNQTSMYLCASSFIGDRTQYFGPGTRLLVL.

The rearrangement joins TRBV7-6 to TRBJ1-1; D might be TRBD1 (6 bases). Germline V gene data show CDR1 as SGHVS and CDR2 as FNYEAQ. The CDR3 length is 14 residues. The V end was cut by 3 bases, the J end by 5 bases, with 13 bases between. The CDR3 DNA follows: TGTGCCAGCAGCTTTAACAGGGACGGGACTGAAGCTTTCTTT. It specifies CASSFNRDGTEAFF.

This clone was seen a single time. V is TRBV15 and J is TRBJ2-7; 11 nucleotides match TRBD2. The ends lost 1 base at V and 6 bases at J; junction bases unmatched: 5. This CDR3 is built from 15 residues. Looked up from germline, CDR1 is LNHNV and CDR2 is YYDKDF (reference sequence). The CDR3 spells CATSRAGLAGLEQYF. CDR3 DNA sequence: TGTGCCACCAGCAGAGCTGGACTAGCGGGTCTCGAGCAGTACTTC.

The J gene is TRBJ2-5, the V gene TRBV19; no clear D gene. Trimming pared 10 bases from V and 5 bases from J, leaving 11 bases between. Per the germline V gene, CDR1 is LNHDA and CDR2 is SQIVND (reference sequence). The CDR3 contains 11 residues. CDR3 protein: CATTLGETQYF. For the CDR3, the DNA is TGTGCCACCACCCTTGGGGAGACCCAGTACTTC.

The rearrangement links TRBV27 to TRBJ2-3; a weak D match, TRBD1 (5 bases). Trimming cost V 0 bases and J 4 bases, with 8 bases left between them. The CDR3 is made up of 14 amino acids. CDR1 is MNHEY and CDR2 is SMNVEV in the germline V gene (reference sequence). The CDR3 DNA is TGTGCCAGCAGTTTATCGGTAGGGGCAGATACGCAGTATTTT. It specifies CASSLSVGADTQYF.

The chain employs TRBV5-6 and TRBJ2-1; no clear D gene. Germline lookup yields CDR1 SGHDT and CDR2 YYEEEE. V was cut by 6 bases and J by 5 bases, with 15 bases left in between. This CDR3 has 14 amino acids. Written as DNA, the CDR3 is TGTGCCAGCACCGCTTTGGGCCCTAACAATGAGCAGTTCTTC. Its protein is CASTALGPNNEQFF.

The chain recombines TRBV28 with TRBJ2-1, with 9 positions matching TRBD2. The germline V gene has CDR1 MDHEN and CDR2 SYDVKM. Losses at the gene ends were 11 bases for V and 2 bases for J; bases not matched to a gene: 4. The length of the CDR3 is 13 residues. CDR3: CAGSSGAYNEQFF. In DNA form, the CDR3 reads TGTGCCGGGTCTAGCGGGGCCTACAATGAGCAGTTCTTC.

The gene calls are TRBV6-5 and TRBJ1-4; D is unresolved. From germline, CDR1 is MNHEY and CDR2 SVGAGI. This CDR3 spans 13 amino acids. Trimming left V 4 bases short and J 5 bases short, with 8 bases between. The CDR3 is CASSSWWNEKLFF. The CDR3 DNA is TGTGCCAGCAGTTCCTGGTGGAATGAAAAACTGTTTTTT.

CDR3 coding DNA: TGTGCCAGCAGCTTTGATAGCGGGAGAGCCAATGAGCAGTTCTTC. Residues: CASSFDSGRANEQFF. The chain recombines TRBV5-4 with TRBJ2-1; 9 bases map to TRBD2. This CDR3 region has 15 residues. Germline CDR1 and CDR2: SGHNT and YYREEE (reference sequence). V shed 2 bases, J shed 6 bases, and the junction held 6 bases outside the gene matches.

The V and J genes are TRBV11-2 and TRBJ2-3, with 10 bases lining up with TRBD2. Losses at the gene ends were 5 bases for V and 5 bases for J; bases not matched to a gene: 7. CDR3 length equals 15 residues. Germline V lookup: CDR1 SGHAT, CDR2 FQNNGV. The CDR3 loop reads CASSQGLAGVDTQYF. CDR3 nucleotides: TGTGCCAGCAGCCAGGGGCTAGCGGGAGTAGATACGCAGTATTTT.

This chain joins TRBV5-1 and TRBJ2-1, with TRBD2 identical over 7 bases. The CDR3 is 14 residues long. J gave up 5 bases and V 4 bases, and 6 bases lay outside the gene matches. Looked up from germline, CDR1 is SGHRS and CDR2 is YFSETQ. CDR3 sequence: CASSVGGPDNEQFF. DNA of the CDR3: TGCGCCAGCAGCGTGGGAGGGCCAGACAATGAGCAGTTCTTC.

CDR3 DNA: TGTGCCTGGATTGGTGAGGCAGCATCCTTATGGGGCTACACCTTC. This translates into CAWIGEAASLWGYTF. V is TRBV30 and J is TRBJ1-2; D is ambiguous. The CDR3 is made up of 15 amino acids. CDR1 and CDR2 from the germline V gene are GTSNPN and SVGIG (reference sequence). V dropped 4 bases and J dropped 8 bases, with 23 bases sitting between them.

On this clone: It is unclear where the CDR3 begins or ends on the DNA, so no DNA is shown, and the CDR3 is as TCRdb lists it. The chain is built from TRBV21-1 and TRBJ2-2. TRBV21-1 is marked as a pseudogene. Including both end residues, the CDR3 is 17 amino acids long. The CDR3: CASRPGRRPLKPGSCFF.